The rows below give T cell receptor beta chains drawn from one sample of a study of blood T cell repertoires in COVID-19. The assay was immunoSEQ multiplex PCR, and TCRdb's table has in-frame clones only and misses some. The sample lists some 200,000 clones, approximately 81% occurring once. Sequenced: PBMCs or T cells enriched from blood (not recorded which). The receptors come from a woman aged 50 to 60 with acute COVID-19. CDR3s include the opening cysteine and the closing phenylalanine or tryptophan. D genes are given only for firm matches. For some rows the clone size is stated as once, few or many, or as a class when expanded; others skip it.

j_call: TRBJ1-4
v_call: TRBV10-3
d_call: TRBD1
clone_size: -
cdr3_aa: CAISEGQGLEKLFF
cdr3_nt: TGTGCCATCAGTGAGGGACAGGGCCTCGAAAAACTGTTTTTT

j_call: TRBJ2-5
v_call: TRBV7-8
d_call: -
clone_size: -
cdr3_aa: CASSLGQGRQETQYF
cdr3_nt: TGTGCCAGCAGCTTGGGTCAGGGGCGTCAAGAGACCCAGTACTTC

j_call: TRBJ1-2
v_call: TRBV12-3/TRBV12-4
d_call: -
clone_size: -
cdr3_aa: CASSLQGNYGYTF
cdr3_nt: TGTGCCAGCAGTCTTCAGGGTAACTATGGCTACACCTTC

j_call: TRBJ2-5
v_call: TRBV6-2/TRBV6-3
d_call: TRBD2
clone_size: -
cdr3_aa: CASSYSSSGGKTQYF
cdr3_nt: TGTGCCAGCAGTTACTCGTCTAGCGGAGGCAAGACCCAGTACTTC

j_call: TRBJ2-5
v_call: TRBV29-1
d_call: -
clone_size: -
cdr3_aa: CSVVEYQETQYF
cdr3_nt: TGCAGCGTTGTCGAGTACCAAGAGACCCAGTACTTC

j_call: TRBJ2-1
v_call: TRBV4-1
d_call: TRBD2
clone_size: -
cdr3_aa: CASSQASWASGSVYNEQFF
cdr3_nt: TGCGCCAGCAGCCAAGCCAGTTGGGCTAGCGGGAGCGTATACAATGAGCAGTTCTTC

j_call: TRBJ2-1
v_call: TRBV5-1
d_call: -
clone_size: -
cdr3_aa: CASRGHSSYNEQFF
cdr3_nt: TGCGCCAGCCGGGGACACAGCTCCTACAATGAGCAGTTCTTC

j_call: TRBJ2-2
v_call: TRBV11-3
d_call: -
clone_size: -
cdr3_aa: CASSFGQGPTGELFF
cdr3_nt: TGTGCCAGCAGCTTTGGTCAGGGCCCCACCGGGGAGCTGTTTTTT

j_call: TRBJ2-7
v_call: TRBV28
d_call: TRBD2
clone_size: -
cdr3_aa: CASDRALARLAGAPYEQYF
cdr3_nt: TGTGCCAGCGATCGGGCGTTGGCGCGACTAGCGGGGGCCCCCTACGAGCAGTACTTC

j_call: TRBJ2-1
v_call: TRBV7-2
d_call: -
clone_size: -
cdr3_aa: CASSLQIGRGSYNEQFF
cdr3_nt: TGTGCCAGCAGCTTACAGATCGGGAGAGGCTCCTACAATGAGCAGTTCTTC

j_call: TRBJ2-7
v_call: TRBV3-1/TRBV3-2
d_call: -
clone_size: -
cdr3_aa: CASSHRYSYEQYF
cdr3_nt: TGTGCCAGCAGCCACCGCTACTCCTACGAGCAGTACTTC

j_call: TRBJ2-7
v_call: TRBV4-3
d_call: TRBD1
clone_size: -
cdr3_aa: CASSQERQGYHLEQYF
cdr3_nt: TGCGCCAGCAGCCAAGAGAGACAGGGGTATCATCTCGAGCAGTACTTC

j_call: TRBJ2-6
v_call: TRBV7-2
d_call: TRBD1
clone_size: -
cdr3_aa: CASSSGQGQGGANVLTF
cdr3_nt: TGTGCCAGCAGCTCCGGACAGGGGCAGGGTGGGGCCAACGTCCTGACTTTC

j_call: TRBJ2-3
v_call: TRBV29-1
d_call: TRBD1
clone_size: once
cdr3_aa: CSVDRQGFRDTQYF
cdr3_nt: TGCAGCGTTGACCGACAGGGTTTTCGAGATACGCAGTATTTT

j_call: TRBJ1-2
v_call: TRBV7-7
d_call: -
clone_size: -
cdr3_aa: CASSFGTGRDYGYTF
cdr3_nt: TGTGCTAGCAGCTTCGGAACAGGGAGGGACTATGGCTACACCTTC

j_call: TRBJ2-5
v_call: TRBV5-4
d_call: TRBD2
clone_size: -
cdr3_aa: CASSLLAGGYQETQYF
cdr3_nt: TGTGCCAGCAGCTTGCTGGCGGGGGGATACCAAGAGACCCAGTACTTC

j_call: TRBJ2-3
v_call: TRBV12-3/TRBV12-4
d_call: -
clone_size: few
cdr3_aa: CASSPLDTQYF
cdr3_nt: TGTGCCAGCAGTCCCTTGGATACGCAGTATTTT

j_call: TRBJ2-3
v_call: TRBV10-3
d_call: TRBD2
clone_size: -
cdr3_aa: CASARTSGGSTDTQYF
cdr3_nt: TGTGCCAGCGCCCGGACTAGCGGGGGTAGCACAGATACGCAGTATTTT

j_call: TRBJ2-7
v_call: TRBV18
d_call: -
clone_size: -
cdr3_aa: CASFGQSSYEQYF
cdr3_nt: TGTGCCAGCTTTGGACAGTCGTCCTACGAGCAGTACTTC

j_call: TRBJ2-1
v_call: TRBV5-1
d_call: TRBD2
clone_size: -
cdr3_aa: CASSLTSGDYNEQFF
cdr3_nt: TGCGCCAGCAGCTTGACCAGCGGGGATTACAATGAGCAGTTCTTC

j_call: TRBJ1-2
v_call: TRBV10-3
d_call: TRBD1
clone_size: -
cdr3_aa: CATGQGIGGYTF
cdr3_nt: TGTGCCACCGGACAGGGGATTGGCGGCTACACCTTC

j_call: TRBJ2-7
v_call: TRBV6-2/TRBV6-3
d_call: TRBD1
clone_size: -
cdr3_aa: CASSYRTGGGLYEQYF
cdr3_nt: TGTGCCAGCAGTTACAGGACAGGGGGCGGACTCTACGAGCAGTACTTC

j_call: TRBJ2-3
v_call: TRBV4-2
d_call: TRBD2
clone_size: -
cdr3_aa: CASSPRLASPDTQYF
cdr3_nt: TGTGCCAGCAGCCCGAGACTAGCTTCCCCAGATACGCAGTATTTT

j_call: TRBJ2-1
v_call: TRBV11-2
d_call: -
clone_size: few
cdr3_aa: CASSPTSGVAGEQFF
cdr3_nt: TGTGCCAGCAGCCCAACGTCCGGGGTTGCGGGTGAGCAGTTCTTC

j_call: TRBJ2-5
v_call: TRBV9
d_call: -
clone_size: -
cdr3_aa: CASSVGQTETQYF
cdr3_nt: TGTGCCAGCAGCGTAGGACAGACAGAGACCCAGTACTTC

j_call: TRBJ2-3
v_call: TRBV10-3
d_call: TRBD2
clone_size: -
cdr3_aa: CAISQTLAGGEDTQYF
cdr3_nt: TGTGCCATCAGCCAGACGCTAGCGGGGGGGGAAGATACGCAGTATTTT

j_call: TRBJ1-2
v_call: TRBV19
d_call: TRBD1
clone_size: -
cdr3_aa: CASSPDRDYGYTF
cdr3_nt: TGTGCCAGTAGTCCGGACAGGGACTATGGCTACACCTTC

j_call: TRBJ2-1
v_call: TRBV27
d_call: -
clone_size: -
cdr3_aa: CASSLGLAVGNEQFF
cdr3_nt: TGTGCCAGCAGCCTTGGGCTAGCCGTCGGTAATGAGCAGTTCTTC

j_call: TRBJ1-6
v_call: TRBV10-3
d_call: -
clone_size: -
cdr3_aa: CAISAGEGRYSPLHF
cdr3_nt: TGTGCCATCAGTGCGGGAGAGGGGAGGTATTCACCCCTCCACTTT

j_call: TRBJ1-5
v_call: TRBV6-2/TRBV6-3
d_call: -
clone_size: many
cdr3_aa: CASSYLAQPQHF
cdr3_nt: TGTGCCAGCAGTTACTTGGCTCAGCCCCAGCATTTT

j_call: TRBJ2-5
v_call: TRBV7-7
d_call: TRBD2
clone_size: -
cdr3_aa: CASSLAGGGQETQYF
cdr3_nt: TGTGCTAGCAGCTTAGCCGGGGGGGGACAAGAGACCCAGTACTTC

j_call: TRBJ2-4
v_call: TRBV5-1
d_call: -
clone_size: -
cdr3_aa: CASQFWQAKNIQYF
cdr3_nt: TGCGCCAGCCAGTTCTGGCAAGCCAAAAACATTCAGTACTTC

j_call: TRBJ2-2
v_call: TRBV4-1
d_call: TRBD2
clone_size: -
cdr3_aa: CASSRELAGGNTGELFF
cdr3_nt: TGCGCCAGCAGCCGAGAGTTAGCGGGGGGGAACACCGGGGAGCTGTTTTTT

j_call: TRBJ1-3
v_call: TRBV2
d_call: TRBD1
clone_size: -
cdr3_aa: CARRPPGQAFLAPGNTIYF
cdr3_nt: TGTGCCAGACGCCCACCGGGACAGGCCTTTCTTGCTCCTGGAAACACCATATATTTT

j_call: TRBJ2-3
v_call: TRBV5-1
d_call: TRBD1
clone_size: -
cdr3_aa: CASSPGQGTDTQYF
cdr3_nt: TGCGCCAGCAGCCCCGGACAGGGCACAGATACGCAGTATTTT

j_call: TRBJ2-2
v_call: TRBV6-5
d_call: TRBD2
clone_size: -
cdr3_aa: CASSYTRGAGELFF
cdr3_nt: TGTGCCAGCAGTTACACCCGGGGGGCCGGGGAGCTGTTTTTT

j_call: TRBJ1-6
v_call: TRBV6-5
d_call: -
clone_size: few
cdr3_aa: CASRYQGFNSPLHF
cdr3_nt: TGTGCCAGCAGGTACCAGGGATTCAATTCACCCCTCCACTTT

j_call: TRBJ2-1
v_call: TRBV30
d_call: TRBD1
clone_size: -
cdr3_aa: CAWGPGQGVSYNEQFF
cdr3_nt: TGTGCCTGGGGGCCTGGACAGGGGGTGTCCTACAATGAGCAGTTCTTC

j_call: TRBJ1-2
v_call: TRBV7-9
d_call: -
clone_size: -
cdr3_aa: CASSLAEDYGYTF
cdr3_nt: TGTGCCAGCAGCTTAGCTGAGGACTATGGCTACACCTTC

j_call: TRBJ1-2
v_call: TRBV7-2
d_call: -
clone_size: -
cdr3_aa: CASSLSGGNYGYTF
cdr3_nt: TGTGCCAGCAGCTTATCTGGCGGGAACTATGGCTACACCTTC

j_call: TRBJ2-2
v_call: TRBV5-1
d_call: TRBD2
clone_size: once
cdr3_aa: CASSPEGLAGTGELFF
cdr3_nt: TGCGCCAGCAGCCCGGAGGGACTAGCGGGCACCGGGGAGCTGTTTTTT

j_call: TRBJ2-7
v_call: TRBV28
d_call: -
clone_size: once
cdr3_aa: CASSPQRRGRPYEQYF
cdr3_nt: TGTGCCAGCAGTCCACAACGACGAGGCAGACCCTACGAGCAGTACTTC

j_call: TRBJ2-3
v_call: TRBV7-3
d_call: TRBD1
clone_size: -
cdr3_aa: CASSPDRVGTDTQYF
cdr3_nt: TGTGCCAGCAGCCCAGACAGGGTCGGCACAGATACGCAGTATTTT

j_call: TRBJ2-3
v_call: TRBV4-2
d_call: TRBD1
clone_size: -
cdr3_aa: CASSQRDRGADTQYF
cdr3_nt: TGTGCCAGCAGCCAGAGGGACAGGGGTGCAGATACGCAGTATTTT

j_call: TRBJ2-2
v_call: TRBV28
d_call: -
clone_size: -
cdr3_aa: CASTRTENTGELFF
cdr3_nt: TGTGCCAGTACGAGGACAGAGAACACCGGGGAGCTGTTTTTT

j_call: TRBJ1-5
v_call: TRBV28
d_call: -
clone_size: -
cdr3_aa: CASSQGTQPQHF
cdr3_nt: TGTGCCAGCAGCCAGGGTACTCAGCCCCAGCATTTT

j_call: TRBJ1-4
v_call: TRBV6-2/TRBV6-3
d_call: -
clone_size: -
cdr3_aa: CASSTEGRGGTEKLFF
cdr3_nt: TGTGCCAGCAGTACCGAGGGCCGGGGCGGGACGGAAAAACTGTTTTTT

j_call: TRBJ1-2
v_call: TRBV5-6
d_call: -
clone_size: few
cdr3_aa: CASSLEQGRYYGYTF
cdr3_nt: TGTGCCAGCAGCTTGGAGCAGGGGCGCTACTATGGCTACACCTTC

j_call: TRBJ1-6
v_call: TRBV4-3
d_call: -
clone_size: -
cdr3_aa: CASSQVQALNSPLHF
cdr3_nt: TGCGCCAGCAGCCAAGTGCAGGCGTTGAATTCACCCCTCCACTTT

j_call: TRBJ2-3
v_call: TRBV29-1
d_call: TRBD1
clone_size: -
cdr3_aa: CSVGGQGSTDTQYF
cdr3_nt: TGCAGCGTTGGAGGACAGGGCAGCACAGATACGCAGTATTTT

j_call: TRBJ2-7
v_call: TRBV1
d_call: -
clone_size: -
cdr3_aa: CTSSQASGGPSYEQYF
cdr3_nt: TGCACCAGCAGCCAAGCCAGCGGGGGGCCTTCCTACGAGCAGTACTTC

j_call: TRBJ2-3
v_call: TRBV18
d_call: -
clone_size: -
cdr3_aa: CASSQSRGTDTQYF
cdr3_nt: TGTGCCAGCTCACAATCCCGGGGGACAGATACGCAGTATTTT

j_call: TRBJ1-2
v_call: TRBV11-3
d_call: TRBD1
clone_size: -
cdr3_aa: CASSLAPNGRGDYGYTF
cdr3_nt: TGTGCCAGCAGCTTAGCTCCGAATGGCAGGGGGGACTATGGCTACACCTTC

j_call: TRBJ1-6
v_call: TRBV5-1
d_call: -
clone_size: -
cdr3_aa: CASSAQGVGYNSPLHF
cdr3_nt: TGCGCCAGCAGCGCACAGGGAGTTGGCTATAATTCACCCCTCCACTTT

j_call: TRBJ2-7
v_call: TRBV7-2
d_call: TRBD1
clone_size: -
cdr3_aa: CASSLTQGTYEQYF
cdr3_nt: TGTGCCAGCAGCTTAACACAGGGGACCTACGAGCAGTACTTC

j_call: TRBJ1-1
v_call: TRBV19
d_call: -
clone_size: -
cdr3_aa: CASSEQGTEAFF
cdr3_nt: TGTGCCAGTAGTGAACAGGGCACTGAAGCTTTCTTT

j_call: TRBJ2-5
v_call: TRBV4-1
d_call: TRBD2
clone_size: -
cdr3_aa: CASSQGAIAGKETQYF
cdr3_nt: TGCGCCAGCAGCCAAGGGGCAATAGCGGGAAAAGAGACCCAGTACTTC

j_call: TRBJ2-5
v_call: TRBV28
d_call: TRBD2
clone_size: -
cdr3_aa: CASSPILTSGSKETQYF
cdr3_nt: TGTGCCAGCAGTCCCATACTGACTAGCGGGAGTAAGGAGACCCAGTACTTC

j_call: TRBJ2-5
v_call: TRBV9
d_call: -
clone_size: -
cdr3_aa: CASSVGGTTQETQYF
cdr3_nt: TGTGCCAGCAGCGTAGGCGGGACCACCCAAGAGACCCAGTACTTC

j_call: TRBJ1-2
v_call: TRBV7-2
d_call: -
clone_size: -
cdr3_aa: CASSLNRVDYGYTF
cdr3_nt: TGTGCCAGCAGCTTAAACAGGGTGGACTATGGCTACACCTTC